This T cell receptor (beta chain) is from a study of PD-1 blockade in mismatch repair-deficient tumors. Background on the study: Patients had over ten mismatch repair-deficient cancer types and were previously treated and progressing. General observations from the study: Tumor-resident clones, often undetectable pretreatment in blood, expanded then contracted after pembrolizumab.

TCRdb's table, derived via immunoSEQ multiplex PCR, lists solely in-frame clones and lacks some. The sample yields tens of thousands of clones, roughly 80% seen once. The CDR3 contains 16 residues. The germline V and J ends were trimmed by 5 bases and 0 bases, with 13 bases remaining between them. Germline CDR1 is MGHRA and CDR2 is YSYEKL. A single count supports this clone. The antigen is unknown. This material consisted of peripheral blood, taken 44 weeks after starting pembrolizumab. The chain couples TRBV4-1 to TRBJ1-4, with TRBD1 as a possible D gene (6 bases). The sequence was collected from an adult with mismatch repair-deficient cancer. The CDR3 sequence is CASSTLQGATNEKLFF. As DNA, the CDR3 is TGCGCCAGCAGCACCTTACAGGGAGCAACTAATGAAAAACTGTTTTTT.